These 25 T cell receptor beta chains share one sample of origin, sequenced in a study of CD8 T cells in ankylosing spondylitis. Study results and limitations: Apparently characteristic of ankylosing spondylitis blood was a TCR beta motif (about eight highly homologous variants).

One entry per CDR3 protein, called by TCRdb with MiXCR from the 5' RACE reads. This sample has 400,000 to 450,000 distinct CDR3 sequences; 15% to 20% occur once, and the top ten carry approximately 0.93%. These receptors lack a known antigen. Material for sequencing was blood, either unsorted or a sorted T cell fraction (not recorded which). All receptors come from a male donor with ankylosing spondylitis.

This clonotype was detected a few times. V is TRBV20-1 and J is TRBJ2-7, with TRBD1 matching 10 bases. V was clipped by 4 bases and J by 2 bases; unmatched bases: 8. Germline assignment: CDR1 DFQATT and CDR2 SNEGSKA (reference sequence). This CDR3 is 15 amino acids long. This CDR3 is CSAIPADRGTYEQYF. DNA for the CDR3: TGCAGTGCTATCCCCGCGGACAGGGGGACCTACGAGCAGTACTTC.

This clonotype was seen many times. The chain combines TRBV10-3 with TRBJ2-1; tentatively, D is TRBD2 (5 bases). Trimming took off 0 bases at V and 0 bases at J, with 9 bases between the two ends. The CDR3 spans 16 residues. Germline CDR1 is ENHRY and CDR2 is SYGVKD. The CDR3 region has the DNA TGTGCCATCAGTGAGTCTTCAGGAGGCTCCTACAATGAGCAGTTCTTC. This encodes CAISESSGGSYNEQFF.

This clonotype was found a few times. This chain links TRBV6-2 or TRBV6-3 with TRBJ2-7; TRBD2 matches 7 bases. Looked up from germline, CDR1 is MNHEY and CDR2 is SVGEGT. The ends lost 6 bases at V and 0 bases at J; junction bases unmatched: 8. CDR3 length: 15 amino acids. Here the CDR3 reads CASSLGLRGSYEQYF. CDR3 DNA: TGTGCCAGCAGCCTGGGACTACGGGGCTCCTACGAGCAGTACTTC.

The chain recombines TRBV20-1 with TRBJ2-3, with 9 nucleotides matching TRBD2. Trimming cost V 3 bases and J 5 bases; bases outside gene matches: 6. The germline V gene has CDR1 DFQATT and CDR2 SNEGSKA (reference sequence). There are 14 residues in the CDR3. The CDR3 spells CSARAGGPQDTQYF. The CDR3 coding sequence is TGCAGTGCTAGGGCGGGGGGGCCCCAAGATACGCAGTATTTT.

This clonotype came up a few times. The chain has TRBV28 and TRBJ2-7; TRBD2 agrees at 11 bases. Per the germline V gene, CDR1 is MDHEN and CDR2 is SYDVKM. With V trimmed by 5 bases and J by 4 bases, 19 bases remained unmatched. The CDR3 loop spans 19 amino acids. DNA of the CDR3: TGTGCCAGCAGTCTCCCACTAGCGGGAGAGGGGGTACCAGGGTACGAGCAGTACTTC. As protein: CASSLPLAGEGVPGYEQYF.

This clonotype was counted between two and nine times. The CDR3 loop is CASSPLDNEQFF. The CDR3 DNA sequence: TGTGCCAGCTCACCACTGGACAATGAGCAGTTCTTC. The chain couples TRBV18 to TRBJ2-1; D unresolved. CDR1 and CDR2 (germline): KGHSH, LQKENI. The CDR3 consists of 12 residues. V lost 1 base to trimming and J lost 5 bases, with 3 bases between them.

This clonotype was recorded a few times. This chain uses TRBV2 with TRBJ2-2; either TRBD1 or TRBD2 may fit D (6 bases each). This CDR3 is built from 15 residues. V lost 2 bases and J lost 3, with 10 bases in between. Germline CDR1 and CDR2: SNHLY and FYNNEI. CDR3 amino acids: CASSESGAHTGELFF. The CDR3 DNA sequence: TGTGCCAGCAGTGAATCGGGGGCTCACACCGGGGAGCTGTTTTTT.

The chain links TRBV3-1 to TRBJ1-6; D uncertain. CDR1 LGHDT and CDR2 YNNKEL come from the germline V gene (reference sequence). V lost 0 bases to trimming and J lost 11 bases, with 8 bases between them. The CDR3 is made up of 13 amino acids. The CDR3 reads CASSQEASTPLHF. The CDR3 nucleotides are TGTGCCAGCAGCCAAGAGGCGAGTACACCCCTCCACTTT.

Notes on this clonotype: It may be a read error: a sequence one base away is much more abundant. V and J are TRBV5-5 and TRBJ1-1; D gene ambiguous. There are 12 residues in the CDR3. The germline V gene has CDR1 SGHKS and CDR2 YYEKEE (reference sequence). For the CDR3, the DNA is TGTGCCAGCAGTTTTTTTCCCACTGAAGTTTTCTTT. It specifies CASSFFPTEVFF.

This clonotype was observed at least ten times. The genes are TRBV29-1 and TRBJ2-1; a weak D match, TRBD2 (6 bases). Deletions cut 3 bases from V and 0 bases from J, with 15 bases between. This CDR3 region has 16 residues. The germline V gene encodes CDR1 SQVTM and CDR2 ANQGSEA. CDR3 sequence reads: CSVEIGSGSSYNEQFF. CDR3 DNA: TGCAGCGTTGAGATCGGTAGCGGCAGCTCCTACAATGAGCAGTTCTTC.

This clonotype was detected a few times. The CDR3 here is CASSQDRAVGNEQFF. The CDR3, as DNA: TGTGCCAGCAGCCAAGATAGAGCTGTAGGCAATGAGCAGTTCTTC. V usage is TRBV3-1 and J usage is TRBJ2-1; D ambiguous. Trimming shortened V by 0 bases and J by 6 bases, and 12 bases separated the two germline ends. The CDR3 covers 15 residues. Germline CDR1 LGHDT, CDR2 YNNKEL (reference sequence).

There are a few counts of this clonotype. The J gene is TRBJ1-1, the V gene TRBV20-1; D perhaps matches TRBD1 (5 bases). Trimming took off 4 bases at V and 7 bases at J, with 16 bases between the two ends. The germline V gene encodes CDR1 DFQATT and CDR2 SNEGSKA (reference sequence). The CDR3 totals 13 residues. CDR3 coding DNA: TGCAGTGCTATGGCAGAGGCGGGACTTGAAGCTTTCTTT. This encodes CSAMAEAGLEAFF.

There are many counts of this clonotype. This CDR3 reads CASQGFQETQYF. CDR3 coding DNA: TGTGCCAGCCAGGGGTTCCAAGAGACCCAGTACTTC. This chain uses TRBV12-3 or TRBV12-4 with TRBJ2-5, with D possibly being TRBD1 (6 bases). Trimming shortened V by 8 bases and J by 1 base, and 8 bases separated the two germline ends. The CDR3 extends over 12 amino acids.

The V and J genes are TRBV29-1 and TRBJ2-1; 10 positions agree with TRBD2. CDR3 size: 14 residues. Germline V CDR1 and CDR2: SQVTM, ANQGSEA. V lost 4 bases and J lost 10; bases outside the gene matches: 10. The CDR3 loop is CSVGHLAGEGEQFF. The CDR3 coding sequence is TGCAGCGTTGGGCATCTAGCGGGAGAGGGCGAGCAGTTCTTC.

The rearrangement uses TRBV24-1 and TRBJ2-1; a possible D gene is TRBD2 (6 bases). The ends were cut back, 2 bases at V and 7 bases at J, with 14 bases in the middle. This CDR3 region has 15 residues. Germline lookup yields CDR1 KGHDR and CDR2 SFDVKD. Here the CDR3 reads CATSDSTGTSNEQFF. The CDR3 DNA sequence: TGTGCCACCAGTGATTCGACCGGGACTTCGAATGAGCAGTTCTTC.

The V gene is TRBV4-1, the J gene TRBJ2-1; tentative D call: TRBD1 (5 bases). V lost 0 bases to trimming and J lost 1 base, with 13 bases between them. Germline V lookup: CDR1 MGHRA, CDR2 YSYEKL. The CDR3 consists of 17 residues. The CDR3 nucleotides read TGCGCCAGCAGCCAAGATCGAAGGGGCCCGTCCTACAATGAGCAGTTCTTC. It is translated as CASSQDRRGPSYNEQFF.

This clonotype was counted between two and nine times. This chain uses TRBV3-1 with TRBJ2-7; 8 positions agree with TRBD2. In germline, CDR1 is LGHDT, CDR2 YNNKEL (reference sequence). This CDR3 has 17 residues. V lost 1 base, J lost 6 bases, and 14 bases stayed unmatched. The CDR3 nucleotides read TGTGCCAGCAGCCAAGGGGCCCCGGGACTAGGAGTTGTCGAGCAGTACTTC. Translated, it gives CASSQGAPGLGVVEQYF.

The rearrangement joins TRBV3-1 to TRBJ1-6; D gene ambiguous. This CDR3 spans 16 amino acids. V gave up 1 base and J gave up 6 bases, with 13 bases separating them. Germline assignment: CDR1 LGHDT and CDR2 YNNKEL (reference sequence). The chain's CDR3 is CASSQVPALPNSPLHF. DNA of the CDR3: TGTGCCAGCAGCCAAGTTCCAGCCTTACCTAATTCACCCCTCCACTTT.

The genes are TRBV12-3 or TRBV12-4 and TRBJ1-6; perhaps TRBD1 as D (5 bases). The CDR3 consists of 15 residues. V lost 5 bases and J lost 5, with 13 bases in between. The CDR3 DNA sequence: TGTGCCAGCAGTGCCTCTCGGGGCAATAATTCACCCCTCCACTTT. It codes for CASSASRGNNSPLHF.

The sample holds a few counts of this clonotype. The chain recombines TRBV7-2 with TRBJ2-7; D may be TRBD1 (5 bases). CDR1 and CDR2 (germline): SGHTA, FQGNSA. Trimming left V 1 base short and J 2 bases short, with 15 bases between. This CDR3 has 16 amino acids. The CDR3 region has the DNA TGTGCCAGCAGCTTAGTTCCAGGGCTGGGTGCCTACGAGCAGTACTTC. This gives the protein CASSLVPGLGAYEQYF.

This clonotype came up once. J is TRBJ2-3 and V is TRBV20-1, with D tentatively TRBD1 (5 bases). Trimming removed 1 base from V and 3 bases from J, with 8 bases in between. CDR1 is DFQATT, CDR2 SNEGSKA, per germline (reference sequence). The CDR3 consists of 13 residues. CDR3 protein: CSARVQGTDTQYF. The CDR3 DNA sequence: TGCAGTGCTAGAGTGCAGGGAACAGATACGCAGTATTTT.

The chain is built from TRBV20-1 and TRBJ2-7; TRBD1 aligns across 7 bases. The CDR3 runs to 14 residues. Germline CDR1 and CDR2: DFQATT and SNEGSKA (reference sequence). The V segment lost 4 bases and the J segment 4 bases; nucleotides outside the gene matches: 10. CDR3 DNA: TGCAGTGCTATTCTACCGGGACAGAAATACGAGCAGTACTTC. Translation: CSAILPGQKYEQYF.

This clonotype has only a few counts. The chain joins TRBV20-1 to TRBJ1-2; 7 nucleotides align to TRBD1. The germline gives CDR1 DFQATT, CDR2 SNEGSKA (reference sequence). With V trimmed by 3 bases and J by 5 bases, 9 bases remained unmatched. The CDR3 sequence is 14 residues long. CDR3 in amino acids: CSARVTGLGYGYTF. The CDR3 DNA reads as TGCAGTGCTAGGGTGACAGGGCTGGGTTATGGCTACACCTTC.

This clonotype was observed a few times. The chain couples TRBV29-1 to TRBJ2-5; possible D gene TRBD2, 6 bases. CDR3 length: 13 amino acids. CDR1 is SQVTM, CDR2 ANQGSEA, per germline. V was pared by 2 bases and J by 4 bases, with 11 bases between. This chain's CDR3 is CSVERDSGETQYF. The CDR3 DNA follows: TGCAGCGTTGAAAGGGACTCGGGAGAGACCCAGTACTTC.

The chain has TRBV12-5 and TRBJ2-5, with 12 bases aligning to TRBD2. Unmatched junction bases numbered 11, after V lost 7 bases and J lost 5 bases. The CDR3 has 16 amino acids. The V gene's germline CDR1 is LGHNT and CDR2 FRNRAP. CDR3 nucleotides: TGTGCTAGTGCCTTGGGACTAGCGGGCGGGTTGGAGACCCAGTACTTC. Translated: CASALGLAGGLETQYF.